The 13 T cell receptor beta chains presented below share a single source sample, sequenced in a study of shared clonotypes between healthy human individuals. CD8 cells regarded as naive lacked CD45RO, were positively chosen for CCR7, and omitted terminally differentiated effector memory CD45RA+ cells. Clones were sequenced by immunoSEQ multiplex PCR, and TCRdb holds only the in-frame ones, with some missing. Found here are approximately 2,000,000 clones, just under 95% of them singletons; the top ten hold roughly 1.7%. The sample comprised naive CD8+ T cells from PBMCs. The receptors were sampled from a man between 18 and 29 years old in good health. Some clones in this sample may be carry-over from other donors' samples.

The CDR3 is CASSQAPGAPYEQYF. CDR3 DNA: TGTGCCAGCAGCCAAGCCCCAGGAGCCCCCTACGAGCAGTACTTC. The chain links TRBV7-3 to TRBJ2-7; D gene uncertain. The V gene lost 5 bases and the J gene lost 2 bases, with 16 bases spanning the gap. The CDR3 consists of 15 residues. From germline, CDR1 is SGHTA and CDR2 FQGTGA.

This chain connects TRBV28 to TRBJ1-2; 7 bases align to TRBD1. Germline values: CDR1 MDHEN, CDR2 SYDVKM. This CDR3 spans 17 amino acids. V trimming: 6 bases; J trimming: 4 bases; junction bases outside the gene matches: 17. CDR3 sequence reads: CASSSRDRPPVLYGYTF. The DNA for the CDR3 is TGTGCCAGCAGCTCCCGGGACAGACCACCGGTGCTCTATGGCTACACCTTC.

The chain combines TRBV18 with TRBJ2-7; a possible D gene is TRBD1 (5 bases). Trimming took 0 bases from V and 6 from J, leaving 9 bases between them. CDR1 and CDR2 from the germline V gene are KGHSH and LQKENI. The length of the CDR3 is 13 residues. CDR3 coding DNA: TGTGCCAGCTCACCACCGTCAGGGCGCGAGCAGTACTTC. Translation gives CASSPPSGREQYF.

The table lists this clone with a few counts. This rearrangement joins TRBV15 to TRBJ1-2; D not certain. V was pared by 0 bases and J by 7 bases, with 9 bases between. Germline-derived CDR1 and CDR2 are LNHNV and YYDKDF (reference sequence). The CDR3 covers 13 residues. This CDR3 reads CATSRDPLAGYTF. DNA of the CDR3: TGTGCCACCAGCAGAGATCCCCTGGCTGGCTACACCTTC.

The gene calls are TRBV7-9 and TRBJ2-7; D not resolved. CDR3 length equals 14 residues. Between the trimmed V and J ends, which lost 3 bases and 3 bases, there was a span of 12 bases. Germline CDR1 and CDR2: SEHNR and FQNEAQ (reference sequence). In nucleotides, the CDR3 is TGTGCCAGCAGCTTGGACGGTACGGACTACGAGCAGTACTTC. Its translation is CASSLDGTDYEQYF.

The J gene is TRBJ1-2, the V gene TRBV29-1, with D hard to call. This CDR3 region has 14 residues. Germline CDR1 SQVTM, CDR2 ANQGSEA. Trimming left V 2 bases short and J 4 bases short, with 14 bases between. The CDR3 loop is CSVEWWEGLYGYTF. As DNA, the CDR3 is TGCAGCGTTGAATGGTGGGAGGGCCTCTATGGCTACACCTTC.

The V gene is TRBV19, the J gene TRBJ1-5, with D unresolved. The germline V gene encodes CDR1 LNHDA and CDR2 SQIVND (reference sequence). Trimming removed 3 bases from V and 2 bases from J, with 20 bases in between. The CDR3 is made up of 18 amino acids. The CDR3 sequence is CASSMGSAGLKGNQPQHF. The CDR3 region has the DNA TGTGCCAGTAGTATGGGTAGTGCAGGACTAAAAGGCAATCAGCCCCAGCATTTT.

CDR3 protein: CASSGGTGNQPQHF. In DNA, the CDR3 is TGTGCCAGCAGCGGGGGGACGGGCAATCAGCCCCAGCATTTT. This chain uses TRBV7-9 with TRBJ1-5; possible D gene TRBD1, 5 bases. The CDR3 runs 14 residues. Germline CDR1 SEHNR, CDR2 FQNEAQ (reference sequence). V lost 5 bases to trimming and J lost 2 bases, with 10 bases between them. Looking up the rest from reference TRBV7-9 and TRBJ1-5 gives the full variable domain: DTGVSQNPRHKITKRGQNVTFRCDPISEHNRLYWYRQTLGQGPEFLTYFQNEAQLEKSRLLSDRFSAERPKGSFSTLEIQRTEQGDSAMYLCASSGGTGNQPQHFGDGTRLSIL.

The V call is TRBV9, the J call TRBJ2-1; the D gene is possibly TRBD1 (6 bases). The V gene's germline CDR1 is SGDLS and CDR2 YYNGEE. Trimming shortened V by 5 bases and J by 6 bases, and 15 bases separated the two germline ends. The CDR3 totals 14 residues. CDR3 in DNA: TGTGCCAGCAGTCCCGCGATAGGGGGCAATGAGCAGTTCTTC. This codes for CASSPAIGGNEQFF.

V gene TRBV28 combines with J gene TRBJ2-7, with D possibly matching TRBD1 (6 bases). CDR1 is MDHEN and CDR2 is SYDVKM in the germline V gene. The V and J ends lost 6 bases and 3 bases respectively, with 15 bases between them. The CDR3 has 14 amino acids. The CDR3 DNA is TGTGCCAGCAGGGTGACAGGTGGGGACTACGAGCAGTACTTC. It yields the protein CASRVTGGDYEQYF.

A single count supports this clone. The J gene is TRBJ2-7, the V gene TRBV6-6; D tentatively fits TRBD1 or TRBD2 (5 bases each). The V gene lost 6 bases and the J gene lost 0 bases, with 15 bases spanning the gap. This CDR3 region has 15 residues. Germline-derived CDR1 and CDR2 are MNHNY and SVGAGI (reference sequence). CDR3 sequence (DNA): TGTGCCAGCAGAAACCGGGACGGAAGCTCCTACGAGCAGTACTTC. It is translated as CASRNRDGSSYEQYF.

The chain uses TRBV9 and TRBJ1-1; 7 bases align to TRBD1. J gave up 1 base and V 3 bases, and 15 bases lay outside the gene matches. Germline assignment: CDR1 SGDLS and CDR2 YYNGEE. This CDR3 spans 18 amino acids. In nucleotides, the CDR3 is TGTGCCAGCAGCGCGCCCACAGGGGATTGGGGTGAGAACACTGAAGCTTTCTTT. Translated, it gives CASSAPTGDWGENTEAFF.

V and J are TRBV6-1 and TRBJ1-5, with D possibly TRBD1 on 6 matching bases. The germline CDR1 and CDR2 sequences are MNHNS and SASEGT. Trimming shortened V by 1 base and J by 7 bases, and 23 bases separated the two germline ends. The CDR3 is made up of 18 amino acids. CDR3 protein: CASSEVYSGTIRGQPQHF. The CDR3 bases are TGTGCCAGCAGTGAAGTGTACAGCGGGACAATTCGAGGGCAGCCCCAGCATTTT.